This TCR beta chain was identified during a study of shared clonotypes between healthy human individuals (dated by TCRdb to about 2020). Background for the entire study: The cohort included three men and a couple of women between 18 and 49 years of age. Blood TCR repertoires of about 5 healthy adults were deeply sequenced to estimate repertoire size and the extent of clonotype sharing between individuals. Libraries were prepared and TCR repertoires were sequenced by different laboratories using diverse techniques, in order to increase sequencing depth and limit assay-specific biases. Between about 0.94 and 8.9 billion PBMCs per donor were obtained by leukapheresis. For each donor, three plates each were used for CD4 naive and CD4 memory, two plates were used for CD8 naive, and one plate was used for CD8 memory.

Summary of the overall study and its limitations: Compared with non-shared clonotypes, clonotypes shared by all four sorted-subset donors had higher generation probabilities. Sampling was restricted to blood, and TCR repertoires in tissue are likely to differ from TCR repertoires in blood. When a handful of donors were compared, the shared fraction of clonotypes was 5% to 6.5% for naive CD4, over 3% for naive CD8, 2% to 2.5% for memory CD4, and 0.4% for memory CD8. Naive subsets generally had larger estimated clonotype richness than memory subsets did. Rarefaction of sorted-subset datasets indicated incomplete sequencing despite the large sequencing depth. The genetic and exposure-history diversity represented was limited by the small number of donors. Based on pairwise subsampling, the degree of clonotype sharing among donors was expected to be affected by sequencing depth.

Concerning this clone itself: What this receptor recognizes is not known. No much larger clone exists at a distance of one base, and base qualities are not known.

V loses 4 bases of germline sequence and J loses 5 bases, and the interval between the two ends is 15 bases. CDR1 and CDR2 are read off the germline V gene as SGDLS and YYNGEE. The CDR3 numbers 15 residues from cysteine through phenylalanine. CDR3 DNA is the only sequence kept; it has 45 bases, read in frame from the first base. Healthy HIV-negative adults with no recently reported acute infections or vaccinations were included as donors. Every donor was a Caucasian adult residing in Nashville, Tennessee, USA. CD4+ T cells were enriched by magnetic negative selection, after which naive cells were positively selected on CD45RA and the negative fraction was taken as the memory subset. After blood collection by leukapheresis, PBMCs were isolated using Ficoll-Histopaque density gradient centrifugation and then cryopreserved in the vapor phase of liquid nitrogen. Analytical flow cytometry was used to check the purity and quantity of every magnetically sorted T cell population. Genomic DNA was isolated from every sorted fraction and measured by UV absorbance on a Nanodrop 2000c.

TCR CDR3 regions were amplified from genomic DNA by multiplex PCR using the deep immunoSEQ assay. Extracted genomic DNA from each cell subset was spread evenly across all wells of several immunoSEQ 96-well plates, with each plate serving as a replicate. For sorted subsets, about 220 ng of genomic DNA, equivalent to roughly 33,000 T cell genomes, went into each replicate PCR. Purified libraries were quantified with a Qubit 3.0 fluorometer, sized on a Bioanalyzer 2100, and re-quantified with the KAPA Library Quantification kit. Each immunoSEQ 96-well plate was sequenced on its own single-read 150-cycle Illumina NextSeq 550 flow cell. Concerning the study's data processing: The immunoSEQ output contained only junctional sequences without quality scores, so filtering could not match that applied to full-length reads. To assign V/J genes and CDR3, sequences were annotated using PyIR, a Python wrapper for IgBLAST v1.9, with IMGT germline references. Reads were removed for weak V/J assignments (E-value above 1e-6), missing CDR3, stop codons, out-of-frame junctions, or ambiguous translated residues. V3J clonotypes were defined by identical inferred V gene, J gene, and CDR3 amino acid sequence. The percentage overlap between two repertoires was calculated by dividing the number of shared unique clonotypes by the size of the smaller repertoire. RTK rarefaction, the Chao1 estimator, and Recon v2.1 estimates of unobserved clonotypes were used to assess repertoire richness. For all TCRbeta clonotypes obtained by the gDNA method from four donors, generation probabilities were computed with OLGA. This is the immuneACCESS table as TCRdb keeps it, with only in-frame sequences that have V and J called. A part of the clones is gone; compared with another copy, unresolved V genes explain less than half, and the rest is unexplained. That table is the source of V, J and clone size, and D and trimming were worked out from the DNA. The sample table shows approximately 1.4 million clones, and approximately 98% are seen once. The ten largest clones capture approximately 0.44% of the sample.

The specimen sequenced was naive CD4+ T cells sorted from blood. The sample's cell subset or site, from its label and the paper: CD45RA+ positively selected. This chain is built from TRBV9 and TRBJ2-2; the D segment might be TRBD1 or TRBD2, since each matches 5 bases. This TCR was sampled from a man younger than 40 in good health. Here is the DNA: TGTGCCAGCAGCCAACGAGAGGGGTGGACCGGGGAGCTGTTTTTT. It codes for CASSQREGWTGELFF.